The sequence of this TCR beta chain was determined in a study of blood T cell repertoires in COVID-19. Across the whole study: T cells, B-cell-depleted T cells, or PBMCs provided the cDNA or gDNA that served as material.

Turning to this clone: Different DNA sequences within this sample yield the same CDR3.

The protocol was immunoSEQ multiplex PCR, while the TCRdb copy is restricted to in-frame clones and leaves out a portion. This table has roughly 140,000 clones, under 90% appearing once. The CDR3 consists of 14 residues. With V trimmed by 5 bases and J by 1 base, 2 bases remained unmatched. CDR1 and CDR2 (germline): WNHNN, SYGVQD (reference sequence). It was within 2 weeks before study entry that exposed participants met a COVID-19 case. The chain employs TRBV10-1 and TRBJ2-1; TRBD1 matches at 7 bases. This sequence originates from a woman aged 18-30 years who had been exposed to COVID-19. Specimen: PBMCs or T cells enriched from blood (not recorded which). CDR3 nucleotide sequence: TGCGCCAGCAGTAGACAGGGTTCCTACAATGAGCAGTTCTTC. It yields the protein CASSRQGSYNEQFF.